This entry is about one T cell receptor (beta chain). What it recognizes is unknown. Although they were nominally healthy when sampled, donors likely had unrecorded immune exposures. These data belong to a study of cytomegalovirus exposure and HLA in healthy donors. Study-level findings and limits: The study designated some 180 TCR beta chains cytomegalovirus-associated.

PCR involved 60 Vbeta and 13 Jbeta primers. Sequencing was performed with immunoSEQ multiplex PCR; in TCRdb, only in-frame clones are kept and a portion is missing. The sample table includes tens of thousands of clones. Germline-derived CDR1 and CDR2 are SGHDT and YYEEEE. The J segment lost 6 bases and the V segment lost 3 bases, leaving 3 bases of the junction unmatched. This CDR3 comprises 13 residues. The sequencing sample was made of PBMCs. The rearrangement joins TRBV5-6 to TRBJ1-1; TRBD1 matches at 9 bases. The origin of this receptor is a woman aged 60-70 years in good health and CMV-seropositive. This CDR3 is CASSWGTGSEAFF. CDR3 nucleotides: TGTGCCAGCAGCTGGGGGACAGGGTCTGAAGCTTTCTTT.